Listed below are T cell receptor beta chains from one sample, sequenced in a study of PD-1 blockade in classical Hodgkin lymphoma. The assay was immunoSEQ multiplex PCR, and TCRdb's table has in-frame clones only and misses some. The sample lists some 84,000 clones, roughly 89% occurring once. Source: peripheral blood mononuclear cells (PBMCs), taken at baseline. The receptors stem from a human donor with classical Hodgkin lymphoma. Each CDR3 is given with its conserved first and last residue. A D gene is named only where the DNA matches it firmly. Rows may omit the clone size; those that give it use once, few, many or a size class.

D gene: TRBD1; V gene: TRBV6-5; clone size: -; J gene: TRBJ1-1; CDR3 protein: CASSTGTDGKAFF; CDR3 DNA: TGTGCCAGCAGTACCGGGACAGATGGAAAAGCTTTCTTT
D gene: TRBD2; V gene: TRBV28; clone size: -; J gene: TRBJ2-2; CDR3 protein: CASSLSGANAFGELFF; CDR3 DNA: TGTGCCAGCAGTTTAAGCGGGGCGAACGCGTTTGGGGAGCTGTTTTTT
D gene: -; V gene: TRBV7-9; clone size: -; J gene: TRBJ1-4; CDR3 protein: CASSPAAVATNEKLFF; CDR3 DNA: TGTGCCAGCAGCCCAGCGGCGGTTGCAACTAATGAAAAACTGTTTTTT
D gene: TRBD1; V gene: TRBV19; clone size: -; J gene: TRBJ2-7; CDR3 protein: CASSPGTASYEQYF; CDR3 DNA: TGTGCCAGTAGCCCCGGGACAGCGTCCTACGAGCAGTACTTC
D gene: -; V gene: TRBV7-9; clone size: -; J gene: TRBJ2-2; CDR3 protein: CASSWDQNTGELFF; CDR3 DNA: TGTGCCAGCAGCTGGGACCAGAACACCGGGGAGCTGTTTTTT
D gene: -; V gene: TRBV6-5; clone size: -; J gene: TRBJ1-2; CDR3 protein: CASSLQGHGYTF; CDR3 DNA: TGTGCCAGCAGTCTCCAGGGTCATGGCTACACCTTC
D gene: -; V gene: TRBV7-2; clone size: -; J gene: TRBJ2-3; CDR3 protein: CASSSTGRTQYF; CDR3 DNA: TGTGCCAGCAGCTCGACAGGGAGGACGCAGTATTTT
D gene: -; V gene: TRBV7-2; clone size: -; J gene: TRBJ2-7; CDR3 protein: CASSPQVATNEQYF; CDR3 DNA: TGTGCCAGCAGCCCCCAGGTTGCGACCAACGAGCAGTACTTC
D gene: TRBD2; V gene: TRBV5-1; clone size: -; J gene: TRBJ2-1; CDR3 protein: CASSLVLAGNEQFF; CDR3 DNA: TGCGCCAGCAGCTTGGTCCTAGCGGGAAACGAGCAGTTCTTC
D gene: -; V gene: TRBV27; clone size: -; J gene: TRBJ1-1; CDR3 protein: CASSFGGSGARGAFF; CDR3 DNA: TGTGCCAGCAGTTTCGGGGGTAGCGGTGCACGGGGAGCTTTCTTT
D gene: -; V gene: TRBV11-2; clone size: -; J gene: TRBJ2-2; CDR3 protein: CASSLGALEDTGELFF; CDR3 DNA: TGTGCCAGCAGCTTAGGGGCCCTTGAGGACACCGGGGAGCTGTTTTTT
D gene: TRBD2; V gene: TRBV28; clone size: once; J gene: TRBJ2-7; CDR3 protein: CASSLGGTSADEQYF; CDR3 DNA: TGTGCCAGCAGTTTAGGAGGGACTAGCGCGGACGAGCAGTACTTC
D gene: -; V gene: TRBV19; clone size: -; J gene: TRBJ1-5; CDR3 protein: CASSPHGRGADQPQHF; CDR3 DNA: TGTGCCAGTAGTCCCCACGGCAGGGGCGCCGATCAGCCCCAGCATTTT
D gene: -; V gene: TRBV6-5; clone size: -; J gene: TRBJ2-1; CDR3 protein: CASSLSGRRFF; CDR3 DNA: TGTGCCAGCAGCCTCTCGGGGCGGAGGTTCTTC
D gene: TRBD1; V gene: TRBV12-5; clone size: -; J gene: TRBJ2-7; CDR3 protein: CASGENWQGVNEQYF; CDR3 DNA: TGTGCTAGTGGCGAGAATTGGCAGGGGGTCAACGAGCAGTACTTC
D gene: -; V gene: TRBV7-9; clone size: -; J gene: TRBJ1-2; CDR3 protein: CASSLNQKPVLYGYTF; CDR3 DNA: TGTGCCAGCAGCTTGAACCAAAAACCAGTGCTGTATGGCTACACCTTC
D gene: TRBD2; V gene: TRBV5-1; clone size: once; J gene: TRBJ2-7; CDR3 protein: CASSLALAGTYEQYF; CDR3 DNA: TGCGCCAGCAGCTTGGCCTTAGCGGGAACCTACGAGCAGTACTTC
D gene: TRBD2; V gene: TRBV5-4; clone size: -; J gene: TRBJ2-7; CDR3 protein: CASSFTLAGGGEQYF; CDR3 DNA: TGTGCCAGCAGCTTCACACTAGCGGGAGGAGGGGAGCAGTACTTC
D gene: TRBD2; V gene: TRBV6-5; clone size: -; J gene: TRBJ2-1; CDR3 protein: CASSSLGLVYNEQFF; CDR3 DNA: TGTGCCAGCAGTTCCCTCGGACTAGTATACAATGAGCAGTTCTTC
D gene: TRBD2; V gene: TRBV28; clone size: -; J gene: TRBJ2-7; CDR3 protein: CATYPTATSGSEAYEQYF; CDR3 DNA: TGTGCCACCTATCCCACCGCGACTAGCGGGAGTGAAGCCTACGAGCAGTACTTC
D gene: -; V gene: TRBV29-1; clone size: -; J gene: TRBJ2-7; CDR3 protein: CSVGEGPAYEQYF; CDR3 DNA: TGCAGCGTAGGTGAGGGGCCGGCCTACGAGCAGTACTTC
D gene: TRBD1; V gene: TRBV6-4; clone size: -; J gene: TRBJ2-3; CDR3 protein: CASSDFGQGTDTQYF; CDR3 DNA: TGTGCCAGCAGCGACTTCGGACAGGGCACAGATACGCAGTATTTT
D gene: -; V gene: TRBV19; clone size: -; J gene: TRBJ2-7; CDR3 protein: CASSMGSSYEQYF; CDR3 DNA: TGTGCCAGTAGTATGGGTTCTTCCTACGAGCAGTACTTC
D gene: -; V gene: TRBV16; clone size: -; J gene: TRBJ2-3; CDR3 protein: CASSRLPSHQYF; CDR3 DNA: TGTGCCAGCAGCCGCCTACCGTCCCACCAGTATTTT
D gene: TRBD2; V gene: TRBV18; clone size: -; J gene: TRBJ2-1; CDR3 protein: CASSRSGRYNEQFF; CDR3 DNA: TGTGCCAGCTCCCGCAGCGGGAGGTACAATGAGCAGTTCTTC
D gene: -; V gene: TRBV5-6; clone size: -; J gene: TRBJ2-7; CDR3 protein: CASSLRGGSYEQYF; CDR3 DNA: TGTGCCAGCAGCTTGAGAGGGGGCTCCTACGAGCAGTACTTC
D gene: TRBD2; V gene: TRBV27; clone size: -; J gene: TRBJ2-7; CDR3 protein: CASSFDRLAGVLGEQYF; CDR3 DNA: TGTGCCAGCAGTTTTGATCGGCTAGCGGGGGTCCTCGGCGAGCAGTACTTC
D gene: TRBD2; V gene: TRBV29-1; clone size: -; J gene: TRBJ2-5; CDR3 protein: CSAATSPKETQYF; CDR3 DNA: TGCAGCGCTGCGACTAGCCCAAAAGAGACCCAGTACTTC
D gene: TRBD2; V gene: TRBV6-5; clone size: -; J gene: TRBJ2-3; CDR3 protein: CASMGGRGDTQYF; CDR3 DNA: TGTGCCAGCATGGGCGGGAGAGGCGATACGCAGTATTTT
D gene: TRBD2; V gene: TRBV4-2; clone size: once; J gene: TRBJ2-3; CDR3 protein: CASSQLGLAGLGGTDTQYF; CDR3 DNA: TGTGCCAGCAGCCAACTGGGTCTAGCGGGACTGGGGGGCACAGATACGCAGTATTTT
D gene: TRBD2; V gene: TRBV28; clone size: few; J gene: TRBJ2-7; CDR3 protein: CASRRGGGLAGGSSYEQYF; CDR3 DNA: TGTGCCAGCAGGCGCGGAGGTGGGCTAGCGGGAGGGAGCTCCTACGAGCAGTACTTC
D gene: -; V gene: TRBV30; clone size: -; J gene: TRBJ2-7; CDR3 protein: CARGKGHYEQYF; CDR3 DNA: TGTGCTAGGGGAAAAGGGCACTACGAGCAGTACTTC
D gene: -; V gene: TRBV10-3; clone size: -; J gene: TRBJ1-5; CDR3 protein: CAISERGNQPQHF; CDR3 DNA: TGTGCCATCAGTGAGAGAGGGAATCAGCCCCAGCATTTT
D gene: -; V gene: TRBV30; clone size: -; J gene: TRBJ1-2; CDR3 protein: CAWSAQGGSGYTF; CDR3 DNA: TGTGCCTGGAGTGCCCAAGGTGGCTCTGGCTACACCTTC
D gene: TRBD2; V gene: TRBV18; clone size: -; J gene: TRBJ2-3; CDR3 protein: CASSPGLAGTDTQYF; CDR3 DNA: TGTGCCAGCTCACCGGGACTAGCAGGCACAGATACGCAGTATTTT
D gene: -; V gene: TRBV5-1; clone size: -; J gene: TRBJ1-1; CDR3 protein: CASSLYRTPMGTEAFF; CDR3 DNA: TGCGCCAGCAGCTTGTACCGGACTCCAATGGGCACTGAAGCTTTCTTT
D gene: -; V gene: TRBV7-9; clone size: -; J gene: TRBJ2-3; CDR3 protein: CASSLALRGADTQYF; CDR3 DNA: TGTGCCAGCAGCTTAGCGCTCCGGGGCGCAGATACGCAGTATTTT
D gene: -; V gene: TRBV11-3; clone size: -; J gene: TRBJ2-7; CDR3 protein: CASSLEGLSEQYF; CDR3 DNA: TGTGCCAGCAGCTTAGAGGGCCTTTCAGAGCAGTACTTC
D gene: -; V gene: TRBV11-1; clone size: -; J gene: TRBJ1-1; CDR3 protein: CASSPQRGSGTEAFF; CDR3 DNA: TGTGCCAGCAGCCCCCAGAGGGGATCTGGCACTGAAGCTTTCTTT
D gene: -; V gene: TRBV6-5; clone size: few; J gene: TRBJ1-1; CDR3 protein: CASSYSLGGTEAFF; CDR3 DNA: TGTGCCAGCAGTTACTCGCTAGGGGGGACTGAAGCTTTCTTT
D gene: -; V gene: TRBV27; clone size: -; J gene: TRBJ1-2; CDR3 protein: CASSPDLSVGYGYTF; CDR3 DNA: TGTGCCAGCAGTCCCGACCTTAGTGTAGGCTATGGCTACACCTTC
D gene: -; V gene: TRBV6-6; clone size: -; J gene: TRBJ1-2; CDR3 protein: CASSPNQGNYGYTF; CDR3 DNA: TGTGCCAGCAGCCCCAACCAGGGTAACTATGGCTACACCTTC
D gene: -; V gene: TRBV28; clone size: -; J gene: TRBJ1-5; CDR3 protein: CASSLSAVQPQHF; CDR3 DNA: TGTGCCAGCAGTTTATCGGCAGTGCAGCCCCAGCATTTT
D gene: -; V gene: TRBV15; clone size: -; J gene: TRBJ2-5; CDR3 protein: CATRPPGSRAQETQYF; CDR3 DNA: TGTGCCACCAGACCACCGGGATCTCGGGCTCAAGAGACCCAGTACTTC
D gene: TRBD1; V gene: TRBV5-1; clone size: -; J gene: TRBJ2-7; CDR3 protein: CASSFDDRGLGSNEQYF; CDR3 DNA: TGCGCCAGCAGCTTCGATGACAGGGGACTCGGGAGCAACGAGCAGTACTTC
D gene: TRBD1; V gene: TRBV27; clone size: once; J gene: TRBJ1-1; CDR3 protein: CASSLIWPGQGAAEAFF; CDR3 DNA: TGTGCCAGCAGTTTGATTTGGCCGGGACAGGGGGCGGCTGAAGCTTTCTTT
D gene: -; V gene: TRBV5-4; clone size: once; J gene: TRBJ2-5; CDR3 protein: CASSLQARQETQYF; CDR3 DNA: TGTGCCAGCAGCTTGCAAGCGCGCCAAGAGACCCAGTACTTC
D gene: TRBD1; V gene: TRBV11-1; clone size: -; J gene: TRBJ1-5; CDR3 protein: CASSIDRGQPQHF; CDR3 DNA: TGTGCCAGCAGCATAGACAGGGGACAGCCCCAGCATTTT
D gene: TRBD2; V gene: TRBV7-2; clone size: -; J gene: TRBJ2-7; CDR3 protein: CASSLEGLAWQYF; CDR3 DNA: TGTGCCAGCAGCTTAGAGGGACTAGCCTGGCAGTACTTC
D gene: -; V gene: TRBV14; clone size: -; J gene: TRBJ1-1; CDR3 protein: CASSPSLGFLEAFF; CDR3 DNA: TGTGCCAGCAGCCCGTCCCTTGGGTTTTTAGAAGCTTTCTTT
D gene: -; V gene: TRBV5-8; clone size: -; J gene: TRBJ1-1; CDR3 protein: CASSSTLGSGKAFF; CDR3 DNA: TGTGCCAGCAGCTCAACCTTGGGATCTGGGAAAGCTTTCTTT
D gene: TRBD1; V gene: TRBV19; clone size: once; J gene: TRBJ1-2; CDR3 protein: CASSNRDRGYTF; CDR3 DNA: TGTGCCAGTAGCAACCGGGACAGGGGGTACACCTTC